The 20 T cell receptor beta chains presented below share a single source sample, sequenced in a study of cytomegalovirus exposure and HLA in healthy donors (dated by TCRdb to 2016 to 2017). The protocol used for the library was the immunoSEQ multiplex PCR assay. For the multiplex PCR, a mixture combining 60 forward primers for TCR Vbeta segments and 13 reverse primers for TCR Jbeta segments was used. TCRdb's version of the immuneACCESS table is confined to in-frame rearrangements and falls short of the full clone set. An unresolved V gene accounts for under half of the shortfall where checked; the remainder is of unknown origin. This sample comprises about 43,000 clones, around 56% of them detected only once. 5% to 6.5% of the sample rests with the top ten. Sequences were obtained from PBMCs. These receptor sequences come from a man between 60 and 75 years old in good health and CMV-seronegative.

The chain carries TRBV5-1 and TRBJ2-3; TRBD2 agrees at 15 bases. Trimming removed 4 bases from V and 3 bases from J; junction bases left unmatched: 9. The CDR3 loop spans 18 amino acids. CDR1 SGHRS and CDR2 YFSETQ come from the germline V gene. CDR3 region: CASSHAPGTSGRTDTQYF. CDR3 DNA sequence: TGCGCCAGCAGCCACGCCCCTGGGACTAGCGGGAGGACAGATACGCAGTATTTT.

Worth noting for this clone: Other DNA sequences in this sample translate to the same CDR3. In DNA form, the CDR3 reads TGTGCCAGCAGTGACGGGGGGATGAACACTGAAGCTTTCTTT. Protein: CASSDGGMNTEAFF. The chain couples TRBV6-1 to TRBJ1-1; D possibly corresponds to TRBD1 (5 bases). Trimming took 3 bases from V and 0 from J, leaving 8 bases between them. This CDR3 is built from 14 residues. Germline CDR1 is MNHNS and CDR2 is SASEGT.

V is TRBV7-2 and J is TRBJ1-2; 7 positions agree with TRBD1. The length of the CDR3 is 13 residues. Germline CDR1 SGHTA, CDR2 FQGNSA. V gave up 5 bases and J gave up 4 bases; unmatched junction bases: 4. The CDR3 nucleotides are TGTGCCAGCAGCCCTCCAGGGGGCTATGGCTACACCTTC. Encoded protein: CASSPPGGYGYTF.

The gene calls are TRBV5-4 and TRBJ1-1, with 8 bases lining up with TRBD1. This CDR3 spans 15 amino acids. Per germline, CDR1 SGHNT and CDR2 YYREEE (reference sequence). Trimming removed 3 bases from V and 1 base from J; junction bases left unmatched: 5. CDR3 bases: TGTGCCAGCAGCTCCACAGGGGGGGCGAACACTGAAGCTTTCTTT. The encoded protein is CASSSTGGANTEAFF.

The CDR3 spells CASSSAAGGIADTQYF. The CDR3 nucleotides are TGTGCCAGCAGCTCGGCGGCCGGGGGGATAGCGGATACGCAGTATTTT. The genes are TRBV9 and TRBJ2-3, with 7 bases that match TRBD2. This CDR3 is built from 16 residues. The germline V gene encodes CDR1 SGDLS and CDR2 YYNGEE. With V trimmed by 4 bases and J by 6 bases, 14 bases remained unmatched.

A few counts support this clone. The rearrangement uses TRBV28 and TRBJ2-7; possibly TRBD1 for D (6 bases). Germline V gene data show CDR1 as MDHEN and CDR2 as SYDVKM. CDR3 size: 14 residues. V was pared by 7 bases and J by 3 bases, with 16 bases between. This chain's CDR3 is CASTKGVRGYEQYF. The CDR3 DNA follows: TGTGCCAGCACCAAAGGTGTCAGGGGCTACGAGCAGTACTTC.

CDR3 sequence reads: CASSQDGRASTEAFF. The CDR3 DNA follows: TGCGCCAGCAGCCAAGATGGGAGGGCGTCCACTGAAGCTTTCTTT. The chain recombines TRBV4-1 with TRBJ1-1; D is undetermined. The CDR3 is made up of 15 amino acids. Germline values: CDR1 MGHRA, CDR2 YSYEKL. Trimming removed 0 bases from V and 4 bases from J, with 12 bases in between.

V usage is TRBV5-1 and J usage is TRBJ1-4; 9 bases map to TRBD1. CDR1 is SGHRS and CDR2 is YFSETQ in the germline V gene. The V gene end was trimmed by 4 bases and the J gene end by 14 bases; junction bases not matched to a gene: 15. The CDR3 totals 15 residues. The CDR3 spells CASSRGNRDRESLFF. CDR3 sequence (DNA): TGCGCCAGCAGCCGAGGGAACCGGGACAGGGAGAGTCTGTTTTTT.

This clone was detected a few times. The rearrangement links TRBV10-1 to TRBJ2-1, with D perhaps matching TRBD1 (6 bases). Germline values: CDR1 WNHNN, CDR2 SYGVQD (reference sequence). The CDR3 spans 13 residues. Trimming shortened V by 6 bases and J by 3 bases, and 9 bases separated the two germline ends. The CDR3 nucleotides read TGCGCCAGCAGAGGGACAAGCTACAATGAGCAGTTCTTC. It specifies CASRGTSYNEQFF.

The chain links TRBV5-4 to TRBJ2-5; D not resolved. Trimming took 1 base from V and 1 from J, leaving 8 bases between them. The CDR3 is made up of 14 amino acids. Looked up from germline, CDR1 is SGHNT and CDR2 is YYREEE (reference sequence). The CDR3 bases are TGTGCCAGCAGCTTGACCTCTAGCCAAGAGACCCAGTACTTC. It specifies CASSLTSSQETQYF.

The chain joins TRBV5-6 to TRBJ2-7; 7 bases match TRBD1. V was pared by 4 bases and J by 0 bases, with 4 bases of the junction left unmatched. The CDR3 is 14 amino acids. Per germline, CDR1 SGHDT and CDR2 YYEEEE. The CDR3 here is CASSLDRSSYEQYF. The CDR3 region has the DNA TGTGCCAGCAGCCTGGACAGGAGCTCCTACGAGCAGTACTTC.

The chain recombines TRBV18 with TRBJ2-5; TRBD2 is a possible D gene (5 bases). The DNA end is more similar to TRBJ2-7, so the J call may be wrong. The germline V gene has CDR1 KGHSH and CDR2 LQKENI. The CDR3 consists of 14 residues. CDR3 nucleotides: TGTGCCAGCTCACCATCCGGGAATCCCTACGAGCAGTACTTC. This translates into CASSPSGNPYEQYF.

This clone was seen only a few times. This sequence joins TRBV5-1 and TRBJ1-5, with TRBD1 matching over 7 bases. V lost 4 bases, J lost 7 bases, and 11 bases stayed unmatched. Germline lookup yields CDR1 SGHRS and CDR2 YFSETQ. The CDR3 length is 15 residues. This chain's CDR3 is CASSGGTGVGQPQHF. CDR3 DNA: TGCGCCAGCAGCGGGGGTACAGGGGTTGGCCAGCCCCAGCATTTT. Looking up the rest from reference TRBV5-1 and TRBJ1-5 gives the full variable domain: KAGVTQTPRYLIKTRGQQVTLSCSPISGHRSVSWYQQTPGQGLQFLFEYFSETQRNKGNFPGRFSGRQFSNSRSEMNVSTLELGDSALYLCASSGGTGVGQPQHFGDGTRLSIL.

V and J are TRBV2 and TRBJ2-2; TRBD1 aligns across 10 bases. V gave up 6 bases and J gave up 3 bases; unmatched junction bases: 7. In germline, CDR1 is SNHLY, CDR2 FYNNEI. This CDR3 contains 16 residues. The CDR3: CASRTHGTGDTGELFF. The CDR3 DNA follows: TGTGCCAGCAGGACCCACGGGACAGGGGACACCGGGGAGCTGTTTTTT.

The chain recombines TRBV7-6 with TRBJ2-1, with D maybe TRBD2 (5 bases). The CDR3 has 15 amino acids. V lost 0 bases, J lost 0 bases, and 6 bases lay in between. Germline V gene sequence: CDR1 SGHVS, CDR2 FNYEAQ. The CDR3 DNA follows: TGTGCCAGCAGCTTAGCAGGGAGCTCCTACAATGAGCAGTTCTTC. The encoded protein is CASSLAGSSYNEQFF.

This clone was found a few times. The chain links TRBV25-1 to TRBJ2-3; tentatively, D is TRBD2 (6 bases). Germline assignment: CDR1 MGHDK and CDR2 SYGVNS. CDR3 length equals 13 residues. V was trimmed by 6 bases and J by 4 bases, leaving 11 bases between them. In DNA form, the CDR3 reads TGTGCCAGCAGGTTTTCGGGGGCAGATACGCAGTATTTT. This encodes CASRFSGADTQYF.

This clone was seen a handful of times. The CDR3, as DNA: TGTGCCAGCAGGGACAGTTCGAGGACTGAAGCTTTCTTT. Translation: CASRDSSRTEAFF. The chain employs TRBV7-9 and TRBJ1-1, with D tentatively TRBD1 (6 bases). The CDR3 is made up of 13 amino acids. Germline CDR1 reads SEHNR; CDR2 reads FQNEAQ (reference sequence). V lost 6 bases and J 5 bases, leaving 13 bases between the germline ends. Filled out from reference TRBV7-9 and TRBJ1-1, the complete variable domain reads DTGVSQNPRHKITKRGQNVTFRCDPISEHNRLYWYRQTLGQGPEFLTYFQNEAQLEKSRLLSDRFSAERPKGSFSTLEIQRTEQGDSAMYLCASRDSSRTEAFFGQGTRLTVV.

CDR3 region: CASSQDAAGGYQETQYF. The CDR3 region has the DNA TGTGCCAGCAGCCAAGATGCTGCGGGAGGTTACCAAGAGACCCAGTACTTC. The J gene is TRBJ2-5, the V gene TRBV14; 8 bases are a match to TRBD2. Germline lookup yields CDR1 SGHDN and CDR2 FVKESK. Losses at the gene ends were 0 bases for V and 0 bases for J; bases not matched to a gene: 6. This CDR3 spans 17 amino acids.

The chain couples TRBV29-1 to TRBJ2-1; the match to TRBD2 covers 7 bases. J was trimmed by 3 bases and V by 7 bases; bases with no gene match: 12. CDR3 length equals 15 residues. Germline V gene data show CDR1 as SQVTM and CDR2 as ANQGSEA. CDR3 DNA: TGCAGCGCTTTTTCGCCTAGCGGCCTCTACAATGAGCAGTTCTTC. Protein product: CSAFSPSGLYNEQFF.

The genes are TRBV6-5 and TRBJ2-5, with 11 bases aligning to TRBD1. Per germline, CDR1 MNHEY and CDR2 SVGAGI. This CDR3 region has 15 residues. Unmatched junction bases numbered 7, after V lost 5 bases and J lost 5 bases. CDR3: CASSPLGQGAETQYF. The CDR3, as DNA: TGTGCCAGCAGTCCACTCGGACAGGGGGCGGAGACCCAGTACTTC.